The present T cell receptor beta chain was sequenced within a study of cytomegalovirus exposure and HLA in healthy donors. Broader study findings: When analyzed later, a missense DCLRE1C variant was found to be linked to TCR beta V- and J-gene trimming. The authors confirmed in vitro that a few CMV-associated chains were specific for CMV antigens. Looking again later, the authors saw that most CMV-associated TCR beta chains seemed HLA-restricted.

CDR3 size: 16 residues. V lost 0 bases and J lost 4, with 15 bases in between. Germline V gene lookup returns CDR1 SNHLY and CDR2 FYNNEI. With 60 Vbeta and 13 Jbeta primers, the PCR was carried out. Only in-frame clones appear in the TCRdb table, and some are missing; sequencing was by immunoSEQ multiplex PCR. Of approximately 160,000 clones listed, around 85% are singletons. This clone was recorded once. Its antigen is as yet unknown. Donors were ostensibly healthy at sampling, although undocumented immune exposures were probable. V and J are TRBV2 and TRBJ1-2; D is uncertain. The clonotype originates from a human donor in good health. The specimen sequenced was PBMCs. DNA for the CDR3: TGTGCCAGCAGTGAAGCATCCCAGAGAGGCCTCTATGGCTACACCTTC. Its protein is CASSEASQRGLYGYTF.